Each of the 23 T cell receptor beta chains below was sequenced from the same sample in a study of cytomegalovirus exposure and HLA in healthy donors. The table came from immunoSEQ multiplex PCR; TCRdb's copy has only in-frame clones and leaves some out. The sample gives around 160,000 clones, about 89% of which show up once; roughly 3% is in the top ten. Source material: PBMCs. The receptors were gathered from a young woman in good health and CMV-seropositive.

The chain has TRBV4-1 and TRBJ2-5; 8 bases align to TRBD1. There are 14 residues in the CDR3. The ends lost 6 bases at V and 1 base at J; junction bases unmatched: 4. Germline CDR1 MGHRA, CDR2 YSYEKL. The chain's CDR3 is CASRRQGPQETQYF. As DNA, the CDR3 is TGCGCCAGCAGGCGACAGGGGCCCCAAGAGACCCAGTACTTC.

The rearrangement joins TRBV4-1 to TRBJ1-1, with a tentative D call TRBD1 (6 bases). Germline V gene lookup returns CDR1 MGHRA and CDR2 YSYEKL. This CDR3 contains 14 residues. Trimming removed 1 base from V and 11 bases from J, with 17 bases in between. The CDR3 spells CASSQVQGPYGAFF. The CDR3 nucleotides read TGCGCCAGCAGCCAAGTACAGGGACCCTATGGTGCTTTCTTT.

The CDR3 region is CASRQKEPLDGYTF. The CDR3 DNA follows: TGTGCAAGTCGCCAAAAAGAGCCCCTGGATGGCTACACCTTC. The chain employs TRBV12-2 and TRBJ1-2. TRBV12-2 is a recognized pseudogene. The CDR3 has 14 amino acids.

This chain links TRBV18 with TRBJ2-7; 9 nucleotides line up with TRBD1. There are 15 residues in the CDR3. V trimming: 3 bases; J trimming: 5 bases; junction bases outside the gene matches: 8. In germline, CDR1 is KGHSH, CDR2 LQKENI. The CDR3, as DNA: TGTGCCAGCTCACCCGGGGACAGGGTAGTCCACGAGCAGTACTTC. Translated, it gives CASSPGDRVVHEQYF.

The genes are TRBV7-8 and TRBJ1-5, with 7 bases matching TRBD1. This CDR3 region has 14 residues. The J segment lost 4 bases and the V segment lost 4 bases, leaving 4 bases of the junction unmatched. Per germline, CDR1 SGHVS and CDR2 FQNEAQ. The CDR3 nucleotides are TGTGCCAGCAGCTCGGGACAGCTGAATCAGCCCCAGCATTTT. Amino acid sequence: CASSSGQLNQPQHF.

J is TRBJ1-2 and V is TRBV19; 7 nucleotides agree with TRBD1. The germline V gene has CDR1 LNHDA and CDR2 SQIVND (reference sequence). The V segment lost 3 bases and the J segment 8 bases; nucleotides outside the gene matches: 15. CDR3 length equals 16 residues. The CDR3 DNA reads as TGTGCCAGTAGTATCAACCGACAGGGATTATCGTTCGGCTACACCTTC. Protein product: CASSINRQGLSFGYTF.

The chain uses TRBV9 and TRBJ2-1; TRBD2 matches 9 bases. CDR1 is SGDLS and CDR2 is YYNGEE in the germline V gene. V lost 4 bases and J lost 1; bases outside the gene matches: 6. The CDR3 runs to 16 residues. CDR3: CASSLNSGGSYNEQFF. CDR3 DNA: TGTGCCAGCAGCCTTAACAGCGGGGGGTCCTACAATGAGCAGTTCTTC.

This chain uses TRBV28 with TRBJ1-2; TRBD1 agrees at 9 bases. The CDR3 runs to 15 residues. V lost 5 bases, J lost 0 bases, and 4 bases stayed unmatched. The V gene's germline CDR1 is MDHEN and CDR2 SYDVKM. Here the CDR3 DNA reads TGTGCCAGCAGTCAATGGGACAGGGCTAACTATGGCTACACCTTC. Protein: CASSQWDRANYGYTF.

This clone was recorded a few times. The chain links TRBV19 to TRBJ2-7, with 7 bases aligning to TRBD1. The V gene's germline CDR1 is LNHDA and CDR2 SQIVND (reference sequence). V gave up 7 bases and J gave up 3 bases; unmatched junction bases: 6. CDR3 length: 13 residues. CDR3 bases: TGTGCCAGTAAGGGGGCAGGGGGCTACGAGCAGTACTTC. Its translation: CASKGAGGYEQYF.

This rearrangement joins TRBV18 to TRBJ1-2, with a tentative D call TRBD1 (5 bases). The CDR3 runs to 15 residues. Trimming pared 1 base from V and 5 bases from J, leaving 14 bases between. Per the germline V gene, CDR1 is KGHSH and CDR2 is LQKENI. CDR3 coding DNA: TGTGCCAGCTCACCACAGGACATAAAGGGGTATGGCTACACCTTC. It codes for CASSPQDIKGYGYTF.

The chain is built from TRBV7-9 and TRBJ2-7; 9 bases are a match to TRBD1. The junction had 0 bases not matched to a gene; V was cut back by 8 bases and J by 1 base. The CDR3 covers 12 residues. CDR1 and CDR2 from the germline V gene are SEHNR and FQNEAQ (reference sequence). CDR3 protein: CASGQGSYEQYF. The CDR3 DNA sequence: TGTGCCAGCGGACAGGGGTCCTACGAGCAGTACTTC.

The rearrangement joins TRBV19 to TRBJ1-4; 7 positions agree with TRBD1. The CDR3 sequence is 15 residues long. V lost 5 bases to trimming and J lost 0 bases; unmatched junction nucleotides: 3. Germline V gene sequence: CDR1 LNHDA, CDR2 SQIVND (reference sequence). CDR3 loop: CASSSQGSTNEKLFF. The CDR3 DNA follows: TGTGCCAGTAGTTCACAGGGGTCAACTAATGAAAAACTGTTTTTT.

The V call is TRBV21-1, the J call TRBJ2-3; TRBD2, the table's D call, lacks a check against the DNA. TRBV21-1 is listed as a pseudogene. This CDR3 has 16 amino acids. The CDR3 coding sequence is TGTGCCAGCAGCAAAGAGTTAGCGGGGTCCACAGATACGCAGTATTTT. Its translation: CASSKELAGSTDTQYF.

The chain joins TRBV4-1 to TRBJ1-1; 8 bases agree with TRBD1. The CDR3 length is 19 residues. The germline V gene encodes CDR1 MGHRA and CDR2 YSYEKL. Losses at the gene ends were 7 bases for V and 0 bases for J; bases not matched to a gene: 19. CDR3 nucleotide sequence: TGCGCCAGCACCTCAACCGCGGTTAACAGGGGGAGGCTGAACACTGAAGCTTTCTTT. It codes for CASTSTAVNRGRLNTEAFF.

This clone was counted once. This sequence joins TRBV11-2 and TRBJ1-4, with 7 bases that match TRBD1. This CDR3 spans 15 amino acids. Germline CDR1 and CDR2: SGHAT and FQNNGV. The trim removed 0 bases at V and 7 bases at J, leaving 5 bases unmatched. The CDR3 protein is CASSLDTGAREKLFF. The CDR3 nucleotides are TGTGCCAGCAGCTTAGATACAGGGGCGCGTGAAAAACTGTTTTTT.

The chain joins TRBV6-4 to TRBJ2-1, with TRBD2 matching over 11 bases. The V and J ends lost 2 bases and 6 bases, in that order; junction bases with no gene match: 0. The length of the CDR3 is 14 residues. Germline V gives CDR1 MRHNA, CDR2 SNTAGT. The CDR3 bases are TGTGCCAGCAGTGACGGGACTAGCGGCAATGAGCAGTTCTTC. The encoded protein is CASSDGTSGNEQFF.

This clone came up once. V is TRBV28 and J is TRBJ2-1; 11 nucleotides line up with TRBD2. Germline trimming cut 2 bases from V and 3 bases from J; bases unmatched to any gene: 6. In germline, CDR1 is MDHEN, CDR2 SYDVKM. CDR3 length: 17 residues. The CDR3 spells CASSLGVAGGNYNEQFF. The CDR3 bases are TGTGCCAGCAGTTTAGGGGTAGCGGGAGGGAACTACAATGAGCAGTTCTTC.

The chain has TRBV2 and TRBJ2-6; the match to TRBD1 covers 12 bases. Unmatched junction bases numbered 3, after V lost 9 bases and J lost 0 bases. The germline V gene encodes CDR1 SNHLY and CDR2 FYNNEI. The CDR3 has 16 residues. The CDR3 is CASRDRGLSGANVLTF. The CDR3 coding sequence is TGTGCCAGTAGGGACAGGGGGCTCTCTGGGGCCAACGTCCTGACTTTC.

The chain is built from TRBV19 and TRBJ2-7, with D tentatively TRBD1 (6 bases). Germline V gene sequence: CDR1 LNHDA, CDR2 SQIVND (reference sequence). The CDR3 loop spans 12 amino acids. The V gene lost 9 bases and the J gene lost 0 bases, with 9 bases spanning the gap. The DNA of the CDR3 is TGTGCCAGCCGGGACACCTCCTACGAGCAGTACTTC. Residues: CASRDTSYEQYF.

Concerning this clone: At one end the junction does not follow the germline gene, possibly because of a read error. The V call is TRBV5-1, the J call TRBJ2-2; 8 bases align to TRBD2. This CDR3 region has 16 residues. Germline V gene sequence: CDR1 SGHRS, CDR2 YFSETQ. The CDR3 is CASSLTGGPKTGELFF. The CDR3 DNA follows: TGCGCCAGCAGCTTGACGGGAGGGCCGAAAACCGGGGAGCTGTTTTTT. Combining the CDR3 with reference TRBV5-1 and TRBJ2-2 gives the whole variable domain KAGVTQTPRYLIKTRGQQVTLSCSPISGHRSVSWYQQTPGQGLQFLFEYFSETQRNKGNFPGRFSGRQFSNSRSEMNVSTLELGDSALYLCASSLTGGPKTGELFFGEGSRLTVL.

The CDR3 sequence: CASSLPRGTHNEQFF. Written as DNA, the CDR3 is TGTGCCAGCAGCTTACCCCGGGGGACGCACAATGAGCAGTTCTTC. V gene TRBV7-8 combines with J gene TRBJ2-1; D perhaps matches TRBD2 (6 bases). Between the trimmed V and J ends, which lost 2 bases and 5 bases, there was a span of 13 bases. The CDR3 totals 15 residues. Germline CDR1 SGHVS, CDR2 FQNEAQ.

The CDR3, as DNA: TGCGCCAGCAGCCCATCCGGGGGGCAGAGCGGGGAGCTGTTTTTT. It specifies CASSPSGGQSGELFF. V and J are TRBV4-1 and TRBJ2-2; a possible D gene is TRBD2 (7 bases). The germline V and J ends were trimmed by 4 bases and 7 bases, with 16 bases remaining between them. Germline V gene sequence: CDR1 MGHRA, CDR2 YSYEKL. The CDR3 has 15 residues.

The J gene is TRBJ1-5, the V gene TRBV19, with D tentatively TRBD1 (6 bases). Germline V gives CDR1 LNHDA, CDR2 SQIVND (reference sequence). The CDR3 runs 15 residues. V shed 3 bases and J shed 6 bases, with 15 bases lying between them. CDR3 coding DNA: TGTGCCAGTAGTATGGGGGCCGAGCGTAGTCAGCCCCAGCATTTT. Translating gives CASSMGAERSQPQHF.